The clone carrying this T cell receptor beta chain has ten or more counts. The sample originates from a study of CD8 T cells in ankylosing spondylitis. TCRdb reprocessed the 5' RACE reads via MiXCR and lists one record per CDR3 protein. The sample records fewer than 200,000 distinct CDR3 sequences, roughly 10% being singletons. There are 12 residues in the CDR3. CDR1 and CDR2 (germline): MGHRA, YSYEKL. Between the trimmed V and J ends, which lost 3 bases and 5 bases, there was a span of 7 bases. The rearrangement joins TRBV4-1 to TRBJ1-1; D is unclear. The receptor's source is a female donor with ankylosing spondylitis or in good health (not recorded which). The specimen sequenced was blood, either unsorted or a sorted T cell fraction (not recorded which). The CDR3 bases are TGCGCCAGCAGCCACCCTGGGACTGAAGCTTTCTTT. It encodes CASSHPGTEAFF.